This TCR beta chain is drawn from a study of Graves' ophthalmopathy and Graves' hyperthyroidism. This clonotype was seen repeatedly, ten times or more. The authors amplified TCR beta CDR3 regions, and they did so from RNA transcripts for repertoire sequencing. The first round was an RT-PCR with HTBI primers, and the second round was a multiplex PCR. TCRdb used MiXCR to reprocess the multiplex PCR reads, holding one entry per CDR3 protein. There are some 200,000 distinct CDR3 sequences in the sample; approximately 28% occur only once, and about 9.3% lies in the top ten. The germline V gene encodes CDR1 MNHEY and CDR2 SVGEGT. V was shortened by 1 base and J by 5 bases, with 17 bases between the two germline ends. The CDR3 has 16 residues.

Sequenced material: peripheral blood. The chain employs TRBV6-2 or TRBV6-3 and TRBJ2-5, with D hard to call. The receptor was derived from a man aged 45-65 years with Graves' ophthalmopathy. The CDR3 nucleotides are TGTGCCAGCAGTTACTTCCCCATCACCCTGGGGGAGACCCAGTACTTC. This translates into CASSYFPITLGETQYF.